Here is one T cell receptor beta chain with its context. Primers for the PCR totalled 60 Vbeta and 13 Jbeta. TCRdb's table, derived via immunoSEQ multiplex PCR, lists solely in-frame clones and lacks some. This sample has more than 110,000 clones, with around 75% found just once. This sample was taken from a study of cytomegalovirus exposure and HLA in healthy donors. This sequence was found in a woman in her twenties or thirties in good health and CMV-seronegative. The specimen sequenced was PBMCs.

CDR3 nucleotides: TGTGCCAGCAGTGAACGGGGGGGTCGCGACACCGGGGAGCTGTTTTTT. This encodes CASSERGGRDTGELFF. The rearrangement uses TRBV2 and TRBJ2-2, with 8 bases that match TRBD2. The CDR3 has 16 residues. The germline V gene encodes CDR1 SNHLY and CDR2 FYNNEI. V lost 2 bases to trimming and J lost 3 bases; unmatched junction nucleotides: 5. Full variable domain (remainder filled in from reference TRBV2 and TRBJ2-2): EPEVTQTPSHQVTQMGQEVILRCVPISNHLYFYWYRQILGQKVEFLVSFYNNEISEKSEIFDDQFSVERPDGSNFTLKIRSTKLEDSAMYFCASSERGGRDTGELFFGEGSRLTVL.